The entry that follows covers one T cell receptor beta chain sequence. Its target antigen remains unknown. No quality values exist for individual bases; no much larger clone is one base distant. The data originate from a study of response to subunit inactivated influenza vaccine (dated by TCRdb to the late 2010s). Notes on the research overall: The study used deep quantitative T cell receptor repertoire profiling to track responses to a trivalent subunit inactivated influenza vaccine. The full study reports these points: The authors suggested that each seasonal influenza vaccination may recruit only a limited number of new T cells.

Receptor amplification or capture employed RT-PCR. Instrument on record: Illumina HiSeq 2500. TCRdb reanalyzed the raw reads on its own, using fastp at Q25 for trimming and MiXCR for clone calling, and kept in-frame beta chains. Rows are combined by CDR3 protein, so each entry shows the most common genes and DNA. This sample gives fewer than 250,000 distinct CDR3 sequences in total; around an eighth of them show up just once. About 28% of the sample is taken by the ten largest. Counted from cysteine to phenylalanine, this CDR3 has 15 amino acids. Left in the record is the CDR3 DNA by itself, 45 bases read in frame from the first base. Trimmed from V: 8 bases; trimmed from J: 2 bases; junction bases lacking a gene match: 10. Looking up the germline V gene yields CDR1 MDHEN and CDR2 SYDVKM.

This sequence uses TRBV28 and TRBJ2-7; 9 central bases correspond to TRBD1. This clonotype was obtained from a man between 50 and 59 years old who received an inactivated influenza vaccine. Donor details come from another sample of the same person, matched by shared clones. This specimen was CD8+ T cells sorted from PBMCs, taken around 5 days after vaccination. DNA sequence: TGTGCCAGCTCCACGGTGACAGGGGGTCCCTACGAGCAGTACTTC. Its protein product is CASSTVTGGPYEQYF.